A selection of T cell receptor beta chains follows, all from one sample in a study of cytomegalovirus exposure and HLA in healthy donors. Profiled with immunoSEQ multiplex PCR; TCRdb holds only in-frame clones, not every one. Here the sample spans 150,000 to 200,000 clones, approximately 72% being singletons. Sequences were obtained from PBMCs. The receptors shown here come from a man aged 45-65 years in good health and CMV-seronegative. The CDR3 runs from the conserved cysteine through the conserved F or W.

V gene: TRBV4-3; CDR3 protein: CASSQADRGNTEAFF
V gene: TRBV18; CDR3 protein: CASSPLRTDSNQPQHF
V gene: TRBV6-4; CDR3 protein: CASSALSNTEAFF
V gene: TRBV7-9; CDR3 protein: CASSRTGAGGETQYF
V gene: TRBV18; CDR3 protein: CASSPRATRLASYEQYF
V gene: TRBV19; CDR3 protein: CASSTLYEQYF
V gene: TRBV7-6; CDR3 protein: CASSPEQGSVGYEQYF
V gene: TRBV28; CDR3 protein: CASRTSGGADTQYF
V gene: TRBV18; CDR3 protein: CASSSLGGMNTEAFF
V gene: TRBV7-2; CDR3 protein: CASSLANRPYEQYF
V gene: TRBV11-2; CDR3 protein: CASSPGGGRNYGYTF
V gene: TRBV7-9; CDR3 protein: CASSLASGGKLFF
V gene: TRBV28; CDR3 protein: CASSLGAVRGTDTQYF
V gene: TRBV18; CDR3 protein: CASSPDRAYEQYF
V gene: TRBV11-2; CDR3 protein: CASSGAIISTDTQYF
V gene: TRBV2; CDR3 protein: CASKRGVYEQFF
V gene: TRBV19; CDR3 protein: CASSTPGWDTEAFF
V gene: TRBV6-5; CDR3 protein: CASSYTRTGIYGYTF
V gene: TRBV5-1; CDR3 protein: CASSPLGQGGKLFF
V gene: TRBV7-8; CDR3 protein: CASSTRTGNSPLHF
V gene: TRBV2; CDR3 protein: CASRSRGWRRGDTEAFF
V gene: TRBV7-9; CDR3 protein: CASSPRDSPTDTQYF
V gene: TRBV10-3; CDR3 protein: CAISEEEGGRNTEAFF
V gene: TRBV6-6; CDR3 protein: CASWMGQGDYTF
V gene: TRBV28; CDR3 protein: CASSPRTGGRYGYTF
V gene: TRBV5-5; CDR3 protein: CASSLMRNTEAFF
V gene: TRBV7-9; CDR3 protein: CASSLSPGQGNSNQPQHF
V gene: TRBV6-5; CDR3 protein: CASSSQGRLTGELFF
V gene: TRBV6-5; CDR3 protein: CASSVAGSGNTIYF
V gene: TRBV6-5; CDR3 protein: CASSYRDTGYEQYF
V gene: TRBV19; CDR3 protein: CASSYGQGIGNQPQHF
V gene: TRBV15; CDR3 protein: CATSRTRGWNTEAFF
V gene: TRBV10-2; CDR3 protein: CASSEQGQTEAFF
V gene: TRBV6-4; CDR3 protein: CASPPASGGAVPDTQYF
V gene: TRBV7-6; CDR3 protein: CASSLRQGSGNTIYF
V gene: TRBV6-1; CDR3 protein: CASSQGTTYNEQFF
V gene: TRBV2; CDR3 protein: CASSEFTLGTGADTQYF
V gene: TRBV13; CDR3 protein: CASSSWTGRFDEQYF
V gene: TRBV19; CDR3 protein: CATLRGNTEAFF
V gene: TRBV28; CDR3 protein: CASSLSGQGAREKLFF
V gene: TRBV5-1; CDR3 protein: CASSPRFQRNTGELFF
V gene: TRBV28; CDR3 protein: CASNTDSLNTEAFF
V gene: TRBV7-2; CDR3 protein: CASSLSAAGPGYTF
V gene: TRBV9; CDR3 protein: CASSVGAYSGKGKDTQYF
V gene: TRBV7-2; CDR3 protein: CASRDSPLKSTDTQYF
V gene: TRBV7-2; CDR3 protein: CASSLVASGETQYF
V gene: TRBV2; CDR3 protein: CASSGTSGGDFTDTQYF
V gene: TRBV5-1; CDR3 protein: CASSLAASGGTSTDTQYF
V gene: TRBV19; CDR3 protein: CASSPRGSSGNTIYF